This T cell receptor (beta chain) was sequenced in a study of cytomegalovirus exposure and HLA in healthy donors. Germline CDR1 ENHRY, CDR2 SYGVKD. V lost 10 bases to trimming and J lost 1 base; unmatched junction nucleotides: 7. The CDR3 has 15 amino acids. This PCR relied on a set of 60 Vbeta primers and 13 Jbeta primers. Sequencing used immunoSEQ multiplex PCR; TCRdb keeps in-frame clones, though not all of them. The sample holds about 99,000 clones; 60% to 80% are singletons and the top ten take 4%. The sequenced sample consisted of PBMCs. The receptor was derived from a man aged 50 to 60 in good health and CMV-seropositive. V and J are TRBV10-3 and TRBJ2-6, with 7 bases that match TRBD2. CDR3 nucleotide sequence: TGTGCCACCACCGGGGGGAGTTCTGGGGCCAACGTCCTGACTTTC. It specifies CATTGGSSGANVLTF.